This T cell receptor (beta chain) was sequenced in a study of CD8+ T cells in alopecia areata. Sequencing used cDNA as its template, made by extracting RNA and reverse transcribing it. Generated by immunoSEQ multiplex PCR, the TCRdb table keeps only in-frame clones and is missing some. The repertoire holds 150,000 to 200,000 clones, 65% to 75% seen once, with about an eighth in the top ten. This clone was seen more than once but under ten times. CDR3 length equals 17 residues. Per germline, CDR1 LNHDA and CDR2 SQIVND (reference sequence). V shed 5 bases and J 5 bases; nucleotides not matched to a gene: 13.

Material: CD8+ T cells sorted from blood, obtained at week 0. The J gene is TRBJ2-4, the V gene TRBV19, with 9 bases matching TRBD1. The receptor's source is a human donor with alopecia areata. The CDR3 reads CASSWGQGSWSENIQYF. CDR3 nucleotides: TGTGCCAGTAGTTGGGGACAGGGAAGTTGGTCCGAAAACATTCAGTACTTC. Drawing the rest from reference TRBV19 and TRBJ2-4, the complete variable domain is DGGITQSPKYLFRKEGQNVTLSCEQNLNHDAMYWYRQDPGQGLRLIYYSQIVNDFQKGDIAEGYSVSREKKESFPLTVTSAQKNPTAFYLCASSWGQGSWSENIQYFGAGTRLSVL.